A single sample is the source of the 16 T cell receptor beta chains below, sequenced in a study of T cell responses to AZD1222 COVID-19 vaccine. Sequenced by immunoSEQ multiplex PCR; TCRdb stores in-frame clones only, minus some. The data hold 150,000 to 200,000 clones, with 85% to 90% observed a single time. The sequenced sample was peripheral blood, obtained on day 0 of AZD1222 vaccination. The receptors were sampled from an adult in good health.

This chain joins TRBV13 and TRBJ2-1; a weak D match, TRBD2 (6 bases). Germline lookup yields CDR1 PRHDT and CDR2 FYEKMQ (reference sequence). This CDR3 comprises 13 residues. V was shortened by 4 bases and J by 9 bases, with 13 bases between the two germline ends. CDR3 in amino acids: CASSSSGLFEQFF. The CDR3 region has the DNA TGTGCCAGCAGCTCCTCGGGACTTTTTGAGCAGTTCTTC.

The V gene is TRBV5-4, the J gene TRBJ1-1; perhaps TRBD1 as D (5 bases). The V gene's germline CDR1 is SGHNT and CDR2 YYREEE (reference sequence). Trimming left V 3 bases short and J 3 bases short, with 15 bases between. The CDR3 is 15 residues long. As DNA, the CDR3 is TGTGCCAGCAGCTCCGGACGAGACAGTCACACTGAAGCTTTCTTT. The encoded protein is CASSSGRDSHTEAFF.

The CDR3 sequence is CASSPSGKIYNEQFF. The CDR3 coding sequence is TGTGCCAGCAGTCCTAGCGGGAAAATTTACAATGAGCAGTTCTTC. J is TRBJ2-1 and V is TRBV28, with 9 nucleotides matching TRBD2. CDR3 length: 15 residues. With 5 bases clipped from V and 4 bases from J, the junction kept 6 bases outside the gene matches. Germline-derived CDR1 and CDR2 are MDHEN and SYDVKM.

This clone turned up a few times. The chain has TRBV2 and TRBJ1-6; TRBD1 is a possible D gene (5 bases). Looked up from germline, CDR1 is SNHLY and CDR2 is FYNNEI. Deletions cut 7 bases from V and 0 bases from J, with 13 bases between. The CDR3 loop spans 16 amino acids. The CDR3 loop is CASNPLQGSYNSPLHF. CDR3 nucleotides: TGTGCCAGCAATCCGCTCCAGGGCTCCTATAATTCACCCCTCCACTTT. Based on the CDR3 plus reference TRBV2 and TRBJ1-6, the full variable domain is EPEVTQTPSHQVTQMGQEVILRCVPISNHLYFYWYRQILGQKVEFLVSFYNNEISEKSEIFDDQFSVERPDGSNFTLKIRSTKLEDSAMYFCASNPLQGSYNSPLHFGNGTRLTVT.

The chain has TRBV3-1 (or the pseudogene TRBV3-2) and TRBJ2-2; D unresolved. V lost 4 bases to trimming and J lost 0 bases, with 12 bases between them. This CDR3 comprises 16 residues. The V gene's germline CDR1 is LGHDT and CDR2 YNNKEL (reference sequence). CDR3 loop: CASSRSETPNTGELFF. The CDR3 region has the DNA TGTGCCAGCAGCCGGTCCGAGACACCGAACACCGGGGAGCTGTTTTTT.

The chain recombines TRBV6-1 with TRBJ2-2, with a weak D call TRBD1 (5 bases). The V gene's germline CDR1 is MNHNS and CDR2 SASEGT. V was shortened by 0 bases and J by 2 bases, with 16 bases between the two germline ends. This CDR3 region has 18 residues. This chain's CDR3 is CASSEALILDTNTGELFF. In DNA form, the CDR3 reads TGTGCCAGCAGTGAAGCGCTTATTTTGGACACAAACACCGGGGAGCTGTTTTTT.

The genes are TRBV5-6 and TRBJ1-5; D ambiguous. CDR1 is SGHDT and CDR2 is YYEEEE in the germline V gene. Trimming left V 0 bases short and J 4 bases short, with 8 bases between. The CDR3 spans 14 residues. CDR3: CASSLAWANQPQHF. The DNA of the CDR3 is TGTGCCAGCAGCTTGGCCTGGGCGAATCAGCCCCAGCATTTT.

A note on this clone: This specimen includes other DNA sequences encoding the same CDR3. This chain connects TRBV3-1 (or the pseudogene TRBV3-2) to TRBJ1-2; no reliable D call. The germline V gene has CDR1 LGHDT and CDR2 YNNKEL (reference sequence). The length of the CDR3 is 13 residues. V lost 0 bases, J lost 2 bases, and 4 bases lay in between. In DNA form, the CDR3 reads TGTGCCAGCAGCCAAGAAGGGAACTATGGCTACACCTTC. Protein sequence: CASSQEGNYGYTF.

J is TRBJ1-1 and V is TRBV2; possible D gene TRBD1, 6 bases. V dropped 4 bases and J dropped 1 base, with 13 bases sitting between them. The CDR3 runs 15 residues. Germline V gives CDR1 SNHLY, CDR2 FYNNEI. CDR3 in DNA: TGTGCCAGCAGTGTTGGGGGGCGCCGGAACACTGAAGCTTTCTTT. It encodes CASSVGGRRNTEAFF.

V usage is TRBV10-3 and J usage is TRBJ1-5, with D hard to call. The CDR3 spans 15 residues. V was shortened by 3 bases and J by 3 bases, with 12 bases between the two germline ends. The germline gives CDR1 ENHRY, CDR2 SYGVKD. The CDR3 sequence: CAISEAVGNNQPQHF. The CDR3 region has the DNA TGTGCCATCAGTGAAGCGGTGGGGAACAATCAGCCCCAGCATTTT.

The chain combines TRBV19 with TRBJ2-7; 8 nucleotides agree with TRBD2. This CDR3 contains 15 residues. Germline V gene sequence: CDR1 LNHDA, CDR2 SQIVND (reference sequence). After removal of 4 bases from V and 2 bases from J, the junction contained 7 bases not matched to a gene. The CDR3 DNA is TGTGCCAGTAGTACGGGTAGCGGGAACACCTACGAGCAGTACTTC. Translation: CASSTGSGNTYEQYF.

The chain couples TRBV2 to TRBJ1-5; D unclear. The V end was cut by 4 bases, the J end by 1 base, with 11 bases between. The CDR3 totals 15 residues. The germline V gene encodes CDR1 SNHLY and CDR2 FYNNEI. This chain's CDR3 is CASSANRLSNQPQHF. CDR3 sequence (DNA): TGTGCCAGCAGTGCGAACAGACTAAGCAATCAGCCCCAGCATTTT.

This sequence joins TRBV6-1 and TRBJ1-6; TRBD1 agrees at 7 bases. This CDR3 has 15 amino acids. The junction had 6 bases not matched to a gene; V was cut back by 3 bases and J by 7 bases. CDR1 is MNHNS and CDR2 is SASEGT in the germline V gene. The CDR3 region has the DNA TGTGCCAGCAGTGACAGGGGGACTTGGAATTCACCCCTCCACTTT. Translated: CASSDRGTWNSPLHF.

The chain combines TRBV18 with TRBJ2-5; 9 positions agree with TRBD1. With V trimmed by 6 bases and J by 4 bases, 12 bases remained unmatched. This CDR3 region has 16 residues. Germline V gene sequence: CDR1 KGHSH, CDR2 LQKENI. The CDR3: CASSPNPGQGGETQYF. DNA of the CDR3: TGTGCCAGCTCGCCTAACCCGGGACAGGGTGGAGAGACCCAGTACTTC. Combining the CDR3 with reference TRBV18 and TRBJ2-5 gives the whole variable domain NAGVMQNPRHLVRRRGQEARLRCSPMKGHSHVYWYRQLPEEGLKFMVYLQKENIIDESGMPKERFSAEFPKEGPSILRIQQVVRGDSAAYFCASSPNPGQGGETQYFGPGTRLLVL.

J is TRBJ2-5 and V is TRBV28; D is undetermined. The CDR3 spans 11 residues. Germline V gene lookup returns CDR1 MDHEN and CDR2 SYDVKM. V was clipped by 2 bases and J by 5 bases, with 3 bases between them. CDR3 nucleotide sequence: TGTGCCAGCAGTTTAACCGAGACCCAGTACTTC. Translation: CASSLTETQYF.

The genes are TRBV27 and TRBJ1-5, with a tentative D call TRBD1 (6 bases). Trimming removed 4 bases from V and 7 bases from J, with 8 bases in between. The CDR3 covers 12 residues. Germline values: CDR1 MNHEY, CDR2 SMNVEV (reference sequence). CDR3 protein: CASSSGAQPQHF. For the CDR3, the DNA is TGTGCCAGCAGTTCGGGGGCGCAGCCCCAGCATTTT.